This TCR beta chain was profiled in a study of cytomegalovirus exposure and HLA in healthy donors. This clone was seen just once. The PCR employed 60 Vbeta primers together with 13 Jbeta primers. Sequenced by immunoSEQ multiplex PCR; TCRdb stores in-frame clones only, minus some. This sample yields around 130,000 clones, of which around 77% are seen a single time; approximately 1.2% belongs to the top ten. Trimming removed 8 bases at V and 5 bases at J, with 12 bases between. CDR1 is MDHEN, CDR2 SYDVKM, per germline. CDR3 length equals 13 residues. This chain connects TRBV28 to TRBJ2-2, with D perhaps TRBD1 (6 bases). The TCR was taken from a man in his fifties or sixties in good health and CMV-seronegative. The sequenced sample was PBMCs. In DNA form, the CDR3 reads TGTGCCAGCTGCACAGGGTTTACCGGGGAGCTGTTTTTT. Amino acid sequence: CASCTGFTGELFF.